This T cell receptor (beta chain) was sequenced during a study of blood T cells in healthy people across ages. Study results and limitations: Naive CD4+ cells and diversity were both higher in long-lived donors than in aged donors.

Concerning this clonotype: What it recognizes is unknown.

Next came a second PCR, run for roughly 6 to 11 cycles, which used a sample-barcoded 5' primer along with a J-beta primer mix. A template-switch adaptor that had 12 random nucleotides put a tag on each cDNA molecule. TCRdb ran MiXCR on the 5' RACE reads and lists one entry per CDR3 protein. In the table there are around 1,000,000 distinct CDR3 sequences, 20% to 25% of which are singletons. The germline gives CDR1 DFQATT, CDR2 SNEGSKA (reference sequence). The CDR3 contains 12 residues. These records were also assigned to another study, of T cells of mothers and their children. This second study says: Related and unrelated pairs show similar shaping of TCR recombination output by thymic selection.

This sequence joins TRBV20-1 and TRBJ2-7; no reliable D call. Matching the DNA end better, TRBJ2-5 makes the J call doubtful. Sequencing was carried out using blood. The clonotype originates from a girl aged 2-10 years in good health. CDR3 sequence reads: CSARSLPETQYF. CDR3 DNA sequence: TGCAGTGCTAGAAGCCTCCCCGAGACCCAGTACTTC.